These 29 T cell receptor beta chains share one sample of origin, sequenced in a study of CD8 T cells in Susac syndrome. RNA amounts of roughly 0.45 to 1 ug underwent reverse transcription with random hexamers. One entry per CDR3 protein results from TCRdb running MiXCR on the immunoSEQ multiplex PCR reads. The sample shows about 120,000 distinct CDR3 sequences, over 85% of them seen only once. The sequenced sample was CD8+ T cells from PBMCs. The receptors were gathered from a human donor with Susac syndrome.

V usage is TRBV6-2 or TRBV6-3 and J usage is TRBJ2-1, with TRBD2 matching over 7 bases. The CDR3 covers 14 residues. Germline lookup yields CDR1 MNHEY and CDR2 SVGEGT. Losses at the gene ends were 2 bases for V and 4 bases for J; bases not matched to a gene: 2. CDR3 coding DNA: TGTGCCAGCAGTTACATGGGAGGGTACAATGAGCAGTTCTTC. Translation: CASSYMGGYNEQFF.

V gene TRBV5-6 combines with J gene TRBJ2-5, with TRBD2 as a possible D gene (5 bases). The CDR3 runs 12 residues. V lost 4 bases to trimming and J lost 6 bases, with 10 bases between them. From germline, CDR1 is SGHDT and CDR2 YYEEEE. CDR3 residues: CASSPGEQTQYF. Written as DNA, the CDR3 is TGTGCCAGCAGCCCCGGGGAGCAGACCCAGTACTTC.

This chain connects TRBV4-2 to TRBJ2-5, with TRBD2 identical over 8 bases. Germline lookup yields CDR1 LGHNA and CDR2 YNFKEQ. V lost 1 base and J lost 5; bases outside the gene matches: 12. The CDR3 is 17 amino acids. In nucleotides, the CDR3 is TGTGCCAGCAGCCAAGTTGTTAGCGGGACTTCCCGGGAGACCCAGTACTTC. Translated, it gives CASSQVVSGTSRETQYF.

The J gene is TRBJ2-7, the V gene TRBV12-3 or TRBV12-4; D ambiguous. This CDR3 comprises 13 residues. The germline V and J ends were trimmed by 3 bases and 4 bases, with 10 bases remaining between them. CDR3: CASSLGIGYEQYF. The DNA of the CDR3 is TGTGCCAGCAGTTTGGGGATCGGGTACGAGCAGTACTTC.

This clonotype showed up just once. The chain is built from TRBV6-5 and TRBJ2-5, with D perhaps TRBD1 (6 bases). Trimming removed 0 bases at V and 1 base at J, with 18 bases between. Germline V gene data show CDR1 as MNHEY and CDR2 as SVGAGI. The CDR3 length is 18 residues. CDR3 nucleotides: TGTGCCAGCAGTTACTCTCTACCGCTGGACAGAACCCAAGAGACCCAGTACTTC. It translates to CASSYSLPLDRTQETQYF.

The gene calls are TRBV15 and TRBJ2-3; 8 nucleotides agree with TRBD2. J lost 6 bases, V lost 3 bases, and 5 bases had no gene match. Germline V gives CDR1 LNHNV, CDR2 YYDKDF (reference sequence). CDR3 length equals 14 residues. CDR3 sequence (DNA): TGTGCCACCAGCAGCCGTAGCGGGGCGGATACGCAGTATTTT. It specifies CATSSRSGADTQYF.

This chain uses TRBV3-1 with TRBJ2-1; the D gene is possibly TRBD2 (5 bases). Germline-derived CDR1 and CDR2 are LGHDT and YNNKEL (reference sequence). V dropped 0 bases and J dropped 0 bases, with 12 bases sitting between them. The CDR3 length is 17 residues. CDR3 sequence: CASSQDQGSHSYNEQFF. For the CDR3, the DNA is TGTGCCAGCAGCCAAGATCAAGGGAGCCACTCCTACAATGAGCAGTTCTTC.

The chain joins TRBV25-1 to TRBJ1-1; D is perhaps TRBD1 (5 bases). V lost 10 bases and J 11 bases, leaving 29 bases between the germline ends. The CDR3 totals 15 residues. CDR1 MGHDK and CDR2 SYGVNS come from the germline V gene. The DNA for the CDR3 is TGTGCCACCCAGCCCGCTCTGGGGGGGGGATTGGTTGCTTTCTTT. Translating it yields CATQPALGGGLVAFF.

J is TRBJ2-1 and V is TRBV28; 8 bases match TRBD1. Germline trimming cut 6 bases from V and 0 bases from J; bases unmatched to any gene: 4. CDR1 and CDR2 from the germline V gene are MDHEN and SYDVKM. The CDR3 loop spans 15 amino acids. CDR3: CASSSTGGSYNEQFF. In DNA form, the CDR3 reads TGTGCCAGCAGCTCAACAGGGGGCTCCTACAATGAGCAGTTCTTC.

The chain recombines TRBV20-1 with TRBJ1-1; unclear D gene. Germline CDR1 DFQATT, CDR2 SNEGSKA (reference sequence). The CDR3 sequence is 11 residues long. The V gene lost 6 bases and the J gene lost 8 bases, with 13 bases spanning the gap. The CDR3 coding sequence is TGCAGTGCAAAAAGAAAAACCGAAGCTTTCTTT. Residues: CSAKRKTEAFF.

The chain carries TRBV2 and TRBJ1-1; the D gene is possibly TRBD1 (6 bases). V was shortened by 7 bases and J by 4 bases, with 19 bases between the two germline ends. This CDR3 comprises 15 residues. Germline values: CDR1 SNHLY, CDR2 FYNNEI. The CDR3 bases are TGTGCCAGCACCCGGGGGGCACAGGGAAGCACTGAAGCTTTCTTT. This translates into CASTRGAQGSTEAFF.

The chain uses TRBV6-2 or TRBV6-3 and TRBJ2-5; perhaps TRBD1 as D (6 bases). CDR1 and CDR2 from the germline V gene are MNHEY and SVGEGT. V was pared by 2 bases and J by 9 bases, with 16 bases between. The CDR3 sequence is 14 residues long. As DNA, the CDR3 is TGTGCCAGCAGTTACGCAACAGGGTATGGGTCCCAGTACTTC. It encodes CASSYATGYGSQYF.

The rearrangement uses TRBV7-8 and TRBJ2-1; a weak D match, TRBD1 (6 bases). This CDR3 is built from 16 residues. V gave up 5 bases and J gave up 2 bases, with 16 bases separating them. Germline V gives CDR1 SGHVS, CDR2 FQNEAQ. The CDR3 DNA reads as TGTGCCAGCAGCCCAGGGGCAGGTAACCCCTACAATGAGCAGTTCTTC. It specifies CASSPGAGNPYNEQFF. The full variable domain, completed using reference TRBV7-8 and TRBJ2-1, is GAGVSQSPRYKVAKRGQDVALRCDPISGHVSLFWYQQALGQGPEFLTYFQNEAQLDKSGLPSDRFFAERPEGSVSTLKIQRTQQEDSAVYLCASSPGAGNPYNEQFFGPGTRLTVL.

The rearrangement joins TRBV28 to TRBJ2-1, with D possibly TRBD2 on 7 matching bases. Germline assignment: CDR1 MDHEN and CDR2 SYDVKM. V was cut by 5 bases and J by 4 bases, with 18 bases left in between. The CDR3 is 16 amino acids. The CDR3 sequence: CASSLTEGGHYNEQFF. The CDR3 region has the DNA TGTGCCAGCAGTCTTACCGAGGGGGGGCATTACAATGAGCAGTTCTTC.

As DNA, the CDR3 is TGTGCCAGCACCCTAGGGGGGCCCCAGGACATTCAGTACTTC. Translation gives CASTLGGPQDIQYF. V gene TRBV7-9 combines with J gene TRBJ2-4; TRBD1 or TRBD2 may be the D gene (6 bases each). The germline V and J ends were trimmed by 7 bases and 8 bases, with 18 bases remaining between them. The CDR3 is 14 amino acids. CDR1 is SEHNR and CDR2 is FQNEAQ in the germline V gene (reference sequence).

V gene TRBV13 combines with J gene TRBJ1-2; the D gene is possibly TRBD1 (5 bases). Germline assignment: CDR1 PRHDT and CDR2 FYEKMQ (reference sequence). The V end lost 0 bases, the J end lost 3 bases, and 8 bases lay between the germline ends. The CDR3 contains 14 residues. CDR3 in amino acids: CASSLGTAHYGYTF. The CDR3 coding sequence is TGTGCCAGCAGCTTAGGGACAGCCCACTATGGCTACACCTTC.

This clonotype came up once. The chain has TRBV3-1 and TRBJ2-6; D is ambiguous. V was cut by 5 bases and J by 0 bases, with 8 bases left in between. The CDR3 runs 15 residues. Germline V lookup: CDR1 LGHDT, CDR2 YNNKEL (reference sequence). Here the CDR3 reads CASSSLDSGANVLTF. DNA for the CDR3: TGTGCCAGCAGCTCCCTGGACTCTGGGGCCAACGTCCTGACTTTC.

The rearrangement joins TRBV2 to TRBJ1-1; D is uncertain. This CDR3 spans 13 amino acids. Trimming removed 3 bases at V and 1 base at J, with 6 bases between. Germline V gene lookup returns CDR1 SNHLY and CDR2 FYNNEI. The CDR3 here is CASSERRNTEAFF. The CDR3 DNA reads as TGTGCCAGCAGTGAGCGCAGGAACACTGAAGCTTTCTTT.

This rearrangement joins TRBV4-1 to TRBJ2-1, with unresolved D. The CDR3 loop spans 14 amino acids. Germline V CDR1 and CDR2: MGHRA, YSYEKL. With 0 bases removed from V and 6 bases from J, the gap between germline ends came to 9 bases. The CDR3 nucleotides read TGCGCCAGCAGCCAAGATTGGGCAGTCAATGAGCAGTTCTTC. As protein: CASSQDWAVNEQFF.

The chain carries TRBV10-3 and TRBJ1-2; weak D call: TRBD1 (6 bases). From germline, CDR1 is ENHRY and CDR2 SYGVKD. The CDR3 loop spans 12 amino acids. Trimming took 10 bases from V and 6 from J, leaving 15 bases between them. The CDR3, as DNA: TGTGCCACCCGACAGGTCAGGGATGGCTACACCTTC. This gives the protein CATRQVRDGYTF.

CDR3 DNA sequence: TGTGCCAGCAGCCCACAGGGCCCTCAGCCCCAGCATTTT. Translating it yields CASSPQGPQPQHF. The rearrangement uses TRBV6-5 and TRBJ1-5, with TRBD1 as a possible D gene (6 bases). The length of the CDR3 is 13 residues. V shed 6 bases and J shed 6 bases, with 12 bases lying between them. Looked up from germline, CDR1 is MNHEY and CDR2 is SVGAGI.

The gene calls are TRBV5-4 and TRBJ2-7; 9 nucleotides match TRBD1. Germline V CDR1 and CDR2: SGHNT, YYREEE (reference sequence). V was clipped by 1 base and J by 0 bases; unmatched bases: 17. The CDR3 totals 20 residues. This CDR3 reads CASSLRTGVFSAGLSYEQYF. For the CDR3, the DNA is TGTGCCAGCAGCTTGCGGACAGGGGTATTTAGTGCGGGACTCTCCTACGAGCAGTACTTC.

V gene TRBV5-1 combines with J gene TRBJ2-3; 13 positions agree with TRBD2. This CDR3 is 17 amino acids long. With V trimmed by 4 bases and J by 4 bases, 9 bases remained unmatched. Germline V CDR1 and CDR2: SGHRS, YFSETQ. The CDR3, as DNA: TGCGCCAGCAGCACGGGACTAGCGGGAATCCCACCAGATACGCAGTATTTT. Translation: CASSTGLAGIPPDTQYF.

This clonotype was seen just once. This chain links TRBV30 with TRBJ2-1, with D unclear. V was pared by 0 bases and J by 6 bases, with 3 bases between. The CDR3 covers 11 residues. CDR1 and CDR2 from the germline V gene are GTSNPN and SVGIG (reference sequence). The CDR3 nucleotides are TGTGCCTGGAGTGTGTCCAATGAGCAGTTCTTC. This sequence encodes CAWSVSNEQFF.

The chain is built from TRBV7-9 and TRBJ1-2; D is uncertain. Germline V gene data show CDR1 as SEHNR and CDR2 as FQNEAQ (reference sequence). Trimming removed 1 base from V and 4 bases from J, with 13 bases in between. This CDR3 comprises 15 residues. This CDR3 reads CASSLDGRWGYGYTF. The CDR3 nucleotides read TGTGCCAGCAGCTTAGATGGGCGCTGGGGCTATGGCTACACCTTC.

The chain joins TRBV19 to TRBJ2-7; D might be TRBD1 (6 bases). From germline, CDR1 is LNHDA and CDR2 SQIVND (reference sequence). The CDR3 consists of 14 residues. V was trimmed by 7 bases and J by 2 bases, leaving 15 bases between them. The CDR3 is CASTPGHGPYEQYF. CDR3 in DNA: TGTGCCAGTACCCCGGGACACGGCCCCTACGAGCAGTACTTC.

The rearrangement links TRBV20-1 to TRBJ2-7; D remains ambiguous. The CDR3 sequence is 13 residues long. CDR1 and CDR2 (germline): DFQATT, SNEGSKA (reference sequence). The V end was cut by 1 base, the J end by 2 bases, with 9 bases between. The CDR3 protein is CSARALLPYEQYF. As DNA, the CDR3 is TGCAGTGCTAGAGCTCTTCTTCCCTACGAGCAGTACTTC.

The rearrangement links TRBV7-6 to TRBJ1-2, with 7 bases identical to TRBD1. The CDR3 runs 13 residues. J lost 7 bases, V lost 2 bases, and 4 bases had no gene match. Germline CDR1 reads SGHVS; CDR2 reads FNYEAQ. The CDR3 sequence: CASSLSGTAGYTF. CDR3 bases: TGTGCCAGCAGCTTAAGCGGGACAGCTGGCTACACCTTC.

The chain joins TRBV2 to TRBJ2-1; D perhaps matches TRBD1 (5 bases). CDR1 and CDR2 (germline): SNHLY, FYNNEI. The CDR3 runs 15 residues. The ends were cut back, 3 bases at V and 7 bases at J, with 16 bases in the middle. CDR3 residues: CASSENSGMDNEQFF. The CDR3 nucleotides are TGTGCCAGCAGTGAGAATTCAGGGATGGATAATGAGCAGTTCTTC. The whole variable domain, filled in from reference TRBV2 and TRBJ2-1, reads EPEVTQTPSHQVTQMGQEVILRCVPISNHLYFYWYRQILGQKVEFLVSFYNNEISEKSEIFDDQFSVERPDGSNFTLKIRSTKLEDSAMYFCASSENSGMDNEQFFGPGTRLTVL.